Following are 17 T cell receptor beta chains from one sample sequenced in a study of cytomegalovirus exposure and HLA in healthy donors. Amplification used 60 Vbeta primers and 13 Jbeta primers. Measured with immunoSEQ multiplex PCR; TCRdb has only the in-frame clones, and not every one. The sample shows roughly 150,000 clones, around 83% of them seen only once. Sequencing was carried out using PBMCs. The receptors come from a male donor in good health and CMV-seropositive.

This chain links TRBV28 with TRBJ1-4; D gene uncertain. CDR1 and CDR2 from the germline V gene are MDHEN and SYDVKM. The CDR3 loop spans 17 amino acids. Deletions cut 2 bases from V and 2 bases from J, with 15 bases between. Here the CDR3 DNA reads TGTGCCAGCAGTTTAGTGACTCAAACTGTTACTAATGAAAAACTGTTTTTT. This translates into CASSLVTQTVTNEKLFF. Filled out from reference TRBV28 and TRBJ1-4, the complete variable domain reads DVKVTQSSRYLVKRTGEKVFLECVQDMDHENMFWYRQDPGLGLRLIYFSYDVKMKEKGDIPEGYSVSREKKERFSLILESASTNQTSMYLCASSLVTQTVTNEKLFFGSGTQLSVL.

The count of this clone is one. This chain connects TRBV30 to TRBJ2-1; 9 bases map to TRBD2. Germline loops: CDR1 GTSNPN, CDR2 SVGIG (reference sequence). The CDR3 is 14 amino acids. The ends lost 5 bases at V and 3 bases at J; junction bases unmatched: 5. CDR3 coding DNA: TGTGCCTGGGTAGCGGGGGTAATCTACAATGAGCAGTTCTTC. It is translated as CAWVAGVIYNEQFF.

The chain joins TRBV29-1 to TRBJ1-2, with no clear D. The V gene's germline CDR1 is SQVTM and CDR2 ANQGSEA. The V end lost 6 bases, the J end lost 2 bases, and 13 bases lay between the germline ends. The CDR3 length is 13 residues. The CDR3 DNA follows: TGCAGCGTCCAACCGGCGGGAAACTATGGCTACACCTTC. It is translated as CSVQPAGNYGYTF.

The chain employs TRBV6-1 and TRBJ1-1; tentatively, D is TRBD1 (6 bases). Trimming took 8 bases from V and 2 from J, leaving 18 bases between them. Germline CDR1 is MNHNS and CDR2 is SASEGT. The CDR3 contains 15 residues. CDR3 sequence (DNA): TGTGCCAGCCAGACCTACAGGGCACGAAACACTGAAGCTTTCTTT. Translation: CASQTYRARNTEAFF.

The V gene is TRBV20-1, the J gene TRBJ2-3; D not certain. V was pared by 6 bases and J by 3 bases, with 4 bases between. The CDR3 is made up of 10 amino acids. CDR1 is DFQATT, CDR2 SNEGSKA, per germline (reference sequence). CDR3 region: CSAKTDTQYF. The CDR3 bases are TGCAGTGCCAAAACAGATACGCAGTATTTT.

With regard to this clone: At one boundary the junction diverges from the germline segment, which might be a read error. CDR3 protein: CASNYQGQVVEKLFF. For the CDR3, the DNA is TGTGCCAGCAATTACCAAGGACAGGTGGTTGAAAAACTGTTTTTT. The rearrangement joins TRBV6-5 to TRBJ1-4, with 7 nucleotides matching TRBD1. The CDR3 covers 15 residues. Germline lookup yields CDR1 MNHEY and CDR2 SVGAGI.

This chain joins TRBV7-9 and TRBJ2-2; 9 bases map to TRBD1. CDR3 length: 16 amino acids. Germline V gives CDR1 SEHNR, CDR2 FQNEAQ (reference sequence). J was trimmed by 4 bases and V by 5 bases; bases with no gene match: 8. The DNA for the CDR3 is TGTGCCAGCAGCCTAACAGGGGGCGCTTTCACCGGGGAGCTGTTTTTT. Translated: CASSLTGGAFTGELFF.

This clone was detected once. The genes are TRBV6-5 and TRBJ1-3, with TRBD1 as a possible D gene (6 bases). Trimming removed 7 bases from V and 0 bases from J, with 10 bases in between. Germline V gene sequence: CDR1 MNHEY, CDR2 SVGAGI. The length of the CDR3 is 14 residues. The CDR3 DNA reads as TGTGCCAGCAAGGCAGGGGCCTCTGGAAACACCATATATTTT. Its translation is CASKAGASGNTIYF.

V and J are TRBV6-6 and TRBJ2-3; the match to TRBD1 covers 7 bases. V shed 4 bases, J shed 2 bases, and the junction held 9 bases outside the gene matches. Germline V gene lookup returns CDR1 MNHNY and CDR2 SVGAGI (reference sequence). The CDR3 sequence is 16 residues long. The CDR3 nucleotides read TGTGCCAGCAGTTTAGGACAGGAGATTACCACAGATACGCAGTATTTT. It encodes CASSLGQEITTDTQYF.

The CDR3 coding sequence is TGTGCCAGCAGCTTACTTAGGAACACCGGGGAGCTGTTTTTT. As protein: CASSLLRNTGELFF. V and J are TRBV11-2 and TRBJ2-2; the D is unclear. The CDR3 length is 14 residues. Deletions cut 2 bases from V and 1 base from J, with 5 bases between. Germline CDR1 reads SGHAT; CDR2 reads FQNNGV.

J is TRBJ2-3 and V is TRBV14; no definite D call. V lost 1 base to trimming and J lost 6 bases, with 8 bases between them. CDR1 SGHDN and CDR2 FVKESK come from the germline V gene. The CDR3 is made up of 13 amino acids. CDR3 residues: CASSQVQFDTQYF. As DNA, the CDR3 is TGTGCCAGCAGCCAAGTGCAGTTTGATACGCAGTATTTT.

The V call is TRBV4-1, the J call TRBJ1-6; 9 positions agree with TRBD1. V lost 4 bases to trimming and J lost 10 bases; unmatched junction nucleotides: 5. Looked up from germline, CDR1 is MGHRA and CDR2 is YSYEKL. The CDR3 is made up of 14 amino acids. The CDR3 DNA reads TGCGCCAGCAGCCCCGGGACAGGGATGTCACCCCTCCACTTT. This sequence encodes CASSPGTGMSPLHF.

This clone was seen just once. The chain recombines TRBV5-6 with TRBJ1-1; tentatively, D is TRBD1 (5 bases). V lost 4 bases and J 2 bases, leaving 9 bases between the germline ends. Germline CDR1 SGHDT, CDR2 YYEEEE. The CDR3 contains 13 residues. The CDR3 DNA reads as TGTGCCAGCAGCCCGGGGGGTAACACTGAAGCTTTCTTT. It encodes CASSPGGNTEAFF.

The CDR3 reads CASSKQGSVNTEAFF. CDR3 in DNA: TGTGCCAGCAGCAAGCAGGGCAGCGTGAACACTGAAGCTTTCTTT. The chain links TRBV9 to TRBJ1-1; D possibly corresponds to TRBD1 (5 bases). The germline V gene has CDR1 SGDLS and CDR2 YYNGEE. The CDR3 loop spans 15 amino acids. V was pared by 4 bases and J by 0 bases, with 13 bases between.

The chain joins TRBV7-9 to TRBJ1-1; TRBD1 matches 9 bases. V dropped 4 bases and J dropped 6; count of bases not matched to a gene: 3. The CDR3 totals 13 residues. CDR1 and CDR2 (germline): SEHNR, FQNEAQ (reference sequence). The DNA of the CDR3 is TGTGCCAGCAGCTCGACAGGGGGGTCTGAAGCTTTCTTT. Translation: CASSSTGGSEAFF.

V gene TRBV29-1 combines with J gene TRBJ2-5; D remains ambiguous. Judging by the DNA end, TRBJ2-7 fits better; the J call may be wrong. The CDR3 runs 13 residues. Germline CDR1 is SQVTM and CDR2 is ANQGSEA. The CDR3 coding sequence is TGCAGCGTTGAAGACAGAGACTCCTACGAGCAGTACTTC. This encodes CSVEDRDSYEQYF.

J is TRBJ2-7 and V is TRBV18, with 8 bases aligning to TRBD2. The CDR3 is 17 residues long. Germline CDR1 KGHSH, CDR2 LQKENI. The V gene end was trimmed by 0 bases and the J gene end by 3 bases; junction bases not matched to a gene: 10. For the CDR3, the DNA is TGTGCCAGCTCACCACCCCTTCCAGGCAGCGGGGGCTACGAGCAGTACTTC. This gives the protein CASSPPLPGSGGYEQYF.